The clone carrying this T cell receptor beta chain was recorded once. The antigen is unknown. Other nucleotide sequences from this sample produce the same CDR3. V lost 1 base and J lost 3, with 10 bases in between. There are 14 residues in the CDR3. Germline values: CDR1 MGHRA, CDR2 YSYEKL. The data derive from a study of shared clonotypes between healthy human individuals. Study-wide context: Three CD4 naive, three CD4 memory, two CD8 naive and one CD8 memory plate were used per donor.

CD45RO-negative, CCR7-selected cells formed the naive CD8 fraction, which excluded terminally differentiated effector memory CD45RA+ cells. Findings and caveats of the study: Though the depth was large, rarefaction showed that sorted-subset sequencing was incomplete. Sequencing depth was predicted to influence how clonotypes are shared among donors. Richness estimates generally favored naive over memory subsets.

Repertoires were generated with immunoSEQ multiplex PCR, while TCRdb's copy carries only in-frame clones and drops some. The repertoire holds about 820,000 clones, 90% to 95% seen once, with less than 25% in the top ten. The TCR comes from a man aged 25 to 40 in good health. Sample: naive CD8+ T cells sorted from blood. The V gene is TRBV4-1, the J gene TRBJ2-7, with D possibly TRBD2 on 5 matching bases. The CDR3 region has the DNA TGCGCCAGCAGCCAAGTACTCGGAGGCTACGAGCAGTACTTC. The encoded protein is CASSQVLGGYEQYF.